Below are 32 T cell receptor beta chains sequenced from a single sample in a study of control samples from healthy donors and cancer patients. Profiled with immunoSEQ multiplex PCR; TCRdb holds only in-frame clones, not every one. The sample contains some 150,000 clones, just under 95% of which appear only once. Sequencing used blood. These receptors originate from a man between 35 and 55 years old in good health.

The chain recombines TRBV6-6 with TRBJ2-7; TRBD2 is a possible D gene (6 bases). The CDR3 sequence is 13 residues long. Germline CDR1 and CDR2: MNHNY and SVGAGI (reference sequence). Trimming removed 7 bases from V and 2 bases from J, with 12 bases in between. This CDR3 is CASNHGTPYEQYF. The CDR3, as DNA: TGTGCCAGCAACCACGGGACTCCCTACGAGCAGTACTTC.

This clone was observed once. The genes are TRBV25-1 and TRBJ2-2, with D possibly TRBD2 on 6 matching bases. CDR1 and CDR2 from the germline V gene are MGHDK and SYGVNS. This CDR3 region has 17 residues. The V and J ends lost 7 bases and 6 bases respectively, with 24 bases between them. The CDR3 region has the DNA TGTGCCAGCACAGGCGGCAGGGAGGTGTTTTGGGCCGGGGAGCTGTTTTTT. Residues: CASTGGREVFWAGELFF.

The CDR3, as DNA: TGTGCCAGCAGCCGACCCATCGATGAGCAGTTCTTC. It yields the protein CASSRPIDEQFF. The V and J genes are TRBV14 and TRBJ2-1; D is unclear. The V and J ends lost 4 bases and 8 bases respectively, with 9 bases between them. The CDR3 covers 12 residues. CDR1 and CDR2 from the germline V gene are SGHDN and FVKESK. Combining the CDR3 with reference TRBV14 and TRBJ2-1 gives the whole variable domain EAGVTQFPSHSVIEKGQTVTLRCDPISGHDNLYWYRRVMGKEIKFLLHFVKESKQDESGMPNNRFLAERTGGTYSTLKVQPAELEDSGVYFCASSRPIDEQFFGPGTRLTVL.

The V call is TRBV5-4, the J call TRBJ2-7; D could derive from TRBD1 or TRBD2 (5 bases each). Deletions cut 2 bases from V and 10 bases from J, with 10 bases between. The CDR3 runs to 11 residues. In germline, CDR1 is SGHNT, CDR2 YYREEE (reference sequence). The DNA of the CDR3 is TGTGCCAGCAGCTTCATGGGGGATCAGTACTTC. Translation: CASSFMGDQYF. The full variable domain, completed using reference TRBV5-4 and TRBJ2-7, is ETGVTQSPTHLIKTRGQQVTLRCSSQSGHNTVSWYQQALGQGPQFIFQYYREEENGRGNFPPRFSGLQFPNYSSELNVNALELDDSALYLCASSFMGDQYFGPGTRLTVT.

V is TRBV6-5 and J is TRBJ1-2; D is possibly TRBD1 (5 bases). Germline CDR1 is MNHEY and CDR2 is SVGAGI. CDR3 size: 13 residues. The V end was cut by 3 bases, the J end by 5 bases, with 10 bases between. The CDR3 spells CASSYSGGYGYTF. The CDR3 DNA reads as TGTGCCAGCAGTTATTCGGGGGGGTATGGCTACACCTTC.

This chain uses TRBV5-1 with TRBJ1-3; 7 nucleotides match TRBD1. Germline V gene lookup returns CDR1 SGHRS and CDR2 YFSETQ. This CDR3 is 14 amino acids long. Trimming cost V 0 bases and J 3 bases; bases outside gene matches: 0. CDR3 in amino acids: CASSLGQGGNTIYF. CDR3 DNA: TGCGCCAGCAGCTTGGGACAGGGTGGAAACACCATATATTTT.

V and J are TRBV19 and TRBJ1-5; D possibly corresponds to TRBD1 (5 bases). This CDR3 region has 14 residues. The germline gives CDR1 LNHDA, CDR2 SQIVND (reference sequence). The V gene lost 4 bases and the J gene lost 5 bases, with 12 bases spanning the gap. The CDR3 protein is CASSTQGWDQPQHF. As DNA, the CDR3 is TGTGCCAGTAGTACTCAGGGTTGGGATCAGCCCCAGCATTTT.

V is TRBV11-2 and J is TRBJ2-6, with TRBD1 matching over 8 bases. From germline, CDR1 is SGHAT and CDR2 FQNNGV. V lost 5 bases, J lost 3 bases, and 15 bases stayed unmatched. The CDR3 contains 19 residues. The DNA of the CDR3 is TGTGCCAGCAGCACAATACGTGGACAGGGAAGCGGTGGGGCCAACGTCCTGACTTTC. Encoded protein: CASSTIRGQGSGGANVLTF. Full variable domain (remainder filled in from reference TRBV11-2 and TRBJ2-6): EAGVAQSPRYKIIEKRQSVAFWCNPISGHATLYWYQQILGQGPKLLIQFQNNGVVDDSQLPKDRFSAERLKGVDSTLKIQPAKLEDSAVYLCASSTIRGQGSGGANVLTFGAGSRLTVL.

This clone was seen more than once but under ten times. V usage is TRBV2 and J usage is TRBJ2-7, with 9 bases aligning to TRBD1. With V trimmed by 6 bases and J by 5 bases, 11 bases remained unmatched. This CDR3 comprises 15 residues. The germline CDR1 and CDR2 sequences are SNHLY and FYNNEI. CDR3 region: CASRDSGTGIDEQYF. The CDR3 DNA reads as TGTGCCAGCAGGGATTCCGGGACAGGGATCGACGAGCAGTACTTC. Full variable domain (rest looked up from reference TRBV2 and TRBJ2-7): EPEVTQTPSHQVTQMGQEVILRCVPISNHLYFYWYRQILGQKVEFLVSFYNNEISEKSEIFDDQFSVERPDGSNFTLKIRSTKLEDSAMYFCASRDSGTGIDEQYFGPGTRLTVT.

This chain joins TRBV27 and TRBJ1-6; 7 nucleotides line up with TRBD1. V lost 6 bases to trimming and J lost 4 bases; unmatched junction nucleotides: 6. The CDR3 is 15 amino acids. Germline CDR1 and CDR2: MNHEY and SMNVEV (reference sequence). CDR3 DNA sequence: TGTGCCAGCAGGCCCGGGACAGCTTATAATTCACCCCTCCACTTT. Residues: CASRPGTAYNSPLHF.

V usage is TRBV4-1 and J usage is TRBJ1-5, with a tentative D call TRBD1 (5 bases). This CDR3 has 16 amino acids. Trimming removed 4 bases from V and 2 bases from J, with 15 bases in between. Germline CDR1 and CDR2: MGHRA and YSYEKL. CDR3 in amino acids: CASSPGQGMGNQPQHF. The CDR3, as DNA: TGCGCCAGCAGCCCTGGGCAGGGTATGGGCAATCAGCCCCAGCATTTT.

A note on this clone: Other DNA variants within this sample encode the same CDR3. This chain connects TRBV27 to TRBJ1-1, with D uncertain. Germline assignment: CDR1 MNHEY and CDR2 SMNVEV (reference sequence). V lost 5 bases and J lost 1, with 8 bases in between. The CDR3 has 13 residues. The CDR3 coding sequence is TGTGCCAGCAGTCTACGGGAGAACACTGAAGCTTTCTTT. As protein: CASSLRENTEAFF.

The chain employs TRBV21-1 and TRBJ2-2; the D call TRBD2 from the table was never checked on the DNA. TRBV21-1 is tagged as a pseudogene. This CDR3 contains 15 residues. The CDR3 is CASSKVAADTGELFF. CDR3 sequence (DNA): TGTGCCAGCAGCAAAGTTGCGGCGGACACCGGGGAGCTGTTTTTT.

This clone was seen just once. The rearrangement joins TRBV27 to TRBJ1-1; 10 bases align to TRBD1. The CDR3 loop spans 15 amino acids. CDR1 is MNHEY, CDR2 SMNVEV, per germline (reference sequence). Trimming took 4 bases from V and 0 from J; bases not matched to a gene: 2. The CDR3 DNA follows: TGTGCCAGCAGTTCCGACAGGGGGCTGAACACTGAAGCTTTCTTT. Amino acids: CASSSDRGLNTEAFF.

The chain combines TRBV5-1 with TRBJ2-5; tentative D call: TRBD1 (5 bases). V lost 0 bases and J lost 1, with 16 bases in between. This CDR3 is 17 amino acids long. CDR1 is SGHRS, CDR2 YFSETQ, per germline. The CDR3 region has the DNA TGCGCCAGCAGCTTGGCGGTGGGGCACAATTTCCAAGAGACCCAGTACTTC. Its protein product is CASSLAVGHNFQETQYF.

In its sample, this clone was seen once. The gene calls are TRBV7-9 and TRBJ1-2; the D gene is possibly TRBD1 (6 bases). The CDR3 has 14 amino acids. V lost 3 bases and J 0 bases, leaving 8 bases between the germline ends. Germline V gene lookup returns CDR1 SEHNR and CDR2 FQNEAQ (reference sequence). Written as DNA, the CDR3 is TGTGCCAGCAGCTTCGGACAGACTAACTATGGCTACACCTTC. This codes for CASSFGQTNYGYTF.

This chain connects TRBV12-5 to TRBJ1-4; 9 bases line up with TRBD1. Germline CDR1 reads LGHNT; CDR2 reads FRNRAP. Trimming took 3 bases from V and 8 from J; bases not matched to a gene: 7. There are 15 residues in the CDR3. CDR3 bases: TGTGCTAGTGGTTTACACAGGGGGCGCCTGGAAAAACTGTTTTTT. Translating gives CASGLHRGRLEKLFF.

This chain connects TRBV9 to TRBJ2-7; maybe TRBD1 (5 bases). The CDR3 runs to 14 residues. Per the germline V gene, CDR1 is SGDLS and CDR2 is YYNGEE. The V and J ends lost 0 bases and 5 bases respectively, with 12 bases between them. The CDR3 loop reads CASSVGRGVDEQYF. CDR3 DNA sequence: TGTGCCAGCAGCGTAGGTAGGGGTGTAGACGAGCAGTACTTC.

J is TRBJ2-7 and V is TRBV5-5, with D maybe TRBD2 (5 bases). CDR1 and CDR2 from the germline V gene are SGHKS and YYEKEE (reference sequence). The CDR3 spans 12 residues. Trimming pared 4 bases from V and 2 bases from J, leaving 7 bases between. CDR3 nucleotide sequence: TGTGCCAGCAGCCTCGGGACCTACGAGCAGTACTTC. It translates to CASSLGTYEQYF.

The rearrangement joins TRBV2 to TRBJ2-7, with TRBD2 as a possible D gene (6 bases). CDR1 is SNHLY and CDR2 is FYNNEI in the germline V gene. This CDR3 contains 15 residues. V dropped 7 bases and J dropped 0 bases, with 16 bases sitting between them. Here the CDR3 DNA reads TGTGCCAGCATGGGACTGGGTAAGGGCTCCTACGAGCAGTACTTC. Its translation: CASMGLGKGSYEQYF.

V is TRBV13 and J is TRBJ2-1, with TRBD2 matching over 11 bases. V lost 3 bases and J lost 4; bases outside the gene matches: 5. Germline CDR1 PRHDT, CDR2 FYEKMQ (reference sequence). CDR3 length equals 16 residues. The CDR3 DNA is TGTGCCAGCAGCTTCTCTCTAGCGGGGGGTTACAATGAGCAGTTCTTC. Amino acids: CASSFSLAGGYNEQFF.

The V and J genes are TRBV6-1 and TRBJ2-7; 11 bases are a match to TRBD2. Trimming removed 2 bases from V and 1 base from J; junction bases left unmatched: 4. CDR1 is MNHNS and CDR2 is SASEGT in the germline V gene. The CDR3 extends over 16 amino acids. The CDR3 sequence is CASSERTSGLSYEQYF. The CDR3 coding sequence is TGTGCCAGCAGTGAACGGACTAGCGGGCTGTCCTACGAGCAGTACTTC.

The chain uses TRBV11-2 and TRBJ2-7; D uncertain. Trimming removed 0 bases from V and 4 bases from J, with 10 bases in between. The CDR3 is 14 amino acids. The germline CDR1 and CDR2 sequences are SGHAT and FQNNGV. CDR3 sequence: CASSLEGWGYEQYF. CDR3 coding DNA: TGTGCCAGCAGCTTAGAGGGTTGGGGTTACGAGCAGTACTTC.

Turning to this clone: Relative to the germline gene, one junction end is altered; a read error may explain this. The CDR3, as DNA: TGTGCCAGCAGGGAAGGGGCGGGGGCTGATGAGACCCAGTACTTC. Its translation is CASREGAGADETQYF. The rearrangement joins TRBV6-1 to TRBJ2-5; D possibly corresponds to TRBD2 (7 bases). Germline CDR1 is MNHNS and CDR2 is SASEGT. The CDR3 extends over 15 amino acids.

About this clone itself: Distinct nucleotide sequences in the sample also encode this CDR3. The chain couples TRBV24-1 to TRBJ2-7, with 8 bases that match TRBD1. Germline values: CDR1 KGHDR, CDR2 SFDVKD. The CDR3 has 15 amino acids. Trimming cost V 4 bases and J 2 bases; bases outside gene matches: 6. The CDR3 protein is CATSDSGTGTYEQYF. The DNA for the CDR3 is TGTGCCACCAGTGACTCCGGGACAGGTACCTACGAGCAGTACTTC.

The CDR3 spells CASRPARTGLYGGYTF. The CDR3 DNA follows: TGTGCCAGCAGGCCCGCCCGGACGGGACTATATGGTGGCTACACCTTC. The V and J genes are TRBV9 and TRBJ1-2, with a possible D match to TRBD1 (5 bases). This CDR3 region has 16 residues. CDR1 SGDLS and CDR2 YYNGEE come from the germline V gene. V was pared by 5 bases and J by 7 bases, with 24 bases between.

The gene calls are TRBV24-1 and TRBJ2-2; TRBD1 matches at 11 bases. The junction had 9 bases not matched to a gene; V was cut back by 5 bases and J by 5 bases. Per germline, CDR1 KGHDR and CDR2 SFDVKD. The CDR3 runs 17 residues. As DNA, the CDR3 is TGTGCCACCAGTGCGAACGCCGGGACAGGGGGAACCGGGGAGCTGTTTTTT. Its translation is CATSANAGTGGTGELFF.

The chain uses TRBV12-3 or TRBV12-4 and TRBJ2-2, with D uncertain. CDR3 size: 13 residues. V dropped 2 bases and J dropped 6 bases, with 7 bases sitting between them. DNA for the CDR3: TGTGCCAGCAGTTTAAAGATCGCCGGGGAGCTGTTTTTT. Residues: CASSLKIAGELFF.

The V and J genes are TRBV28 and TRBJ2-7; D gene unclear. The CDR3 has 15 amino acids. Germline V gene lookup returns CDR1 MDHEN and CDR2 SYDVKM. Trimming stripped 2 bases from V and 0 bases from J, with 11 bases between. The CDR3 nucleotides are TGTGCCAGCAGTTTACCAAACAAACACTCCTACGAGCAGTACTTC. This codes for CASSLPNKHSYEQYF.

The genes are TRBV12-3 or TRBV12-4 and TRBJ2-1; 7 nucleotides agree with TRBD1. The J segment lost 3 bases and the V segment lost 10 bases, leaving 6 bases of the junction unmatched. This CDR3 is built from 13 residues. The CDR3 region has the DNA TGTGCCACAGGGGGACAGTTCTACAATGAGCAGTTCTTC. Amino acids: CATGGQFYNEQFF.

DNA for the CDR3: TGTGCCAGCAGTTTTAGGCACACTGAAGCTTTCTTT. Protein: CASSFRHTEAFF. The chain recombines TRBV12-3 or TRBV12-4 with TRBJ1-1; D is uncertain. The CDR3 is 12 residues long. V gave up 3 bases and J gave up 3 bases, with 5 bases separating them.

The rearrangement links TRBV27 to TRBJ2-7; no definite D call. The V end lost 4 bases, the J end lost 0 bases, and 7 bases lay between the germline ends. This CDR3 comprises 13 residues. The germline V gene encodes CDR1 MNHEY and CDR2 SMNVEV (reference sequence). The CDR3 loop is CASSWASSYEQYF. CDR3 coding DNA: TGTGCCAGCAGTTGGGCTAGCTCCTACGAGCAGTACTTC.